The clone carrying this T cell receptor (beta chain) was observed a single time. A multiplex PCR was run with 60 Vbeta primers and 13 Jbeta primers. Sequencing used immunoSEQ multiplex PCR; TCRdb keeps in-frame clones, though not all of them. The data contain 60,000 to 85,000 clones, 60% to 85% of them seen just once; the ten biggest clones take up approximately 1.5%. This CDR3 spans 14 amino acids. Per germline, CDR1 MRHNA and CDR2 SNTAGT. Trimming took 2 bases from V and 3 from J, leaving 7 bases between them. The source of the sample is a study of cytomegalovirus exposure and HLA in healthy donors.

This TCR derives from a man in his forties in good health and CMV-seronegative. The chain carries TRBV6-4 and TRBJ2-2, with D maybe TRBD2 (6 bases). The sequenced sample consisted of PBMCs. The CDR3 here is CASSDTGDTGELFF. The CDR3 DNA reads as TGTGCCAGCAGTGACACGGGGGACACCGGGGAGCTGTTTTTT.